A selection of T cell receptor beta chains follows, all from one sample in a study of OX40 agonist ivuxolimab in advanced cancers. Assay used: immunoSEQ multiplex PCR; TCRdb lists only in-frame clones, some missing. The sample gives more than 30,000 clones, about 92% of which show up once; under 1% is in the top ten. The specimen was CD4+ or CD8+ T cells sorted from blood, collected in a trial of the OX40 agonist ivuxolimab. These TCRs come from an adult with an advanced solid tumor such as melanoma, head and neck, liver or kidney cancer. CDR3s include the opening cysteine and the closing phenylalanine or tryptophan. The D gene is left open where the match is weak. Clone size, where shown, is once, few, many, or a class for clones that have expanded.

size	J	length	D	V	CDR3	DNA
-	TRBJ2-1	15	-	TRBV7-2	CASSTSTSSYNEQFF	-
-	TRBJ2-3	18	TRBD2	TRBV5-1	CASSLDLLAGGGGDTQYF	TGCGCCAGCAGCTTGGATCTACTAGCGGGGGGGGGTGGAGATACGCAGTATTTT
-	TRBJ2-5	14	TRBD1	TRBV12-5	CASGLEGGRETQYF	TGTGCTAGTGGTTTAGAAGGGGGCAGGGAGACCCAGTACTTC
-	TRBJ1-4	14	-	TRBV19	CASSIVGREEKLFF	TGTGCCAGTAGTATAGTCGGGCGTGAAGAAAAACTGTTTTTT
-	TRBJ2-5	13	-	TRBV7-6	CASSPHNQETQYF	TGTGCCAGCAGCCCTCATAACCAAGAGACCCAGTACTTC
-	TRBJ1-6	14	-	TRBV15	CATRSIGGGSPLHF	TGTGCCACCAGATCAATAGGGGGGGGGTCACCCCTCCACTTT
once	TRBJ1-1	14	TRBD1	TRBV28	CASSLLGTDPEAFF	TGTGCCAGCAGTTTACTAGGGACAGATCCTGAAGCTTTCTTT
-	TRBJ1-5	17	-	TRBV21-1	CASSKRCEGGGDQPQHF	TGTGCCAGCAGCAAAAGGTGCGAGGGAGGGGGCGATCAGCCCCAGCATTTT
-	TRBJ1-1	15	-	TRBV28	CASSLYRPGGGEAFF	TGTGCCAGCAGTTTGTACAGGCCGGGAGGTGGTGAAGCTTTCTTT
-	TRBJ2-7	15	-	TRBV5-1	CASSLAAGDPYEQYF	TGCGCCAGCAGCTTGGCGGCAGGGGACCCCTACGAGCAGTACTTC
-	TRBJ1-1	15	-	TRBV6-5	CASRSDGTFNTEAFF	TGTGCCAGCAGGAGCGACGGGACATTTAACACTGAAGCTTTCTTT
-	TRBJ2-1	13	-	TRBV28	CASSLPTGDEQFF	TGTGCCAGCAGTTTGCCCACCGGGGATGAGCAGTTCTTC
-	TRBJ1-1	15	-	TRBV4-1	CASRSRDGGPLGAFF	TGCGCCAGCAGGTCCCGGGACGGAGGTCCTTTAGGAGCTTTCTTT
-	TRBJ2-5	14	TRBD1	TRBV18	CASSPPGQQETQYF	TGTGCCAGCTCACCTCCGGGACAGCAAGAGACCCAGTACTTC
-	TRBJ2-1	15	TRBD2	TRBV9	CASSVVTSGGGEQFF	TGTGCCAGCAGCGTAGTGACTAGCGGGGGCGGTGAGCAGTTCTTC
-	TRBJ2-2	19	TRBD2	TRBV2	CASRIFRGLAGATTGELFF	TGTGCCAGCAGAATCTTCAGAGGACTAGCGGGAGCGACCACCGGGGAGCTGTTTTTT
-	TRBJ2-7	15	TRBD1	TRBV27	CASSSGQVRTYEQYF	TGTGCCAGCAGTTCGGGACAGGTGAGAACCTACGAGCAGTACTTC
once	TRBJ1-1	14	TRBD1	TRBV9	CASSPRQGDTEAFF	TGTGCCAGCAGCCCACGACAGGGTGACACTGAAGCTTTCTTT
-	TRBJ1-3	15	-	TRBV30	CAWSRDSGLGNTIYF	TGTGCCTGGAGTCGTGACAGTGGTCTCGGGAACACCATATATTTT
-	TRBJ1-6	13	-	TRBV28	CASSYLGDSPLHF	TGTGCCAGCAGTTACCTCGGCGATTCACCCCTCCACTTT
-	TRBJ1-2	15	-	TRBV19	CASRTGTPRNYGYTF	TGTGCCAGTAGAACCGGGACACCTAGAAACTATGGCTACACCTTC
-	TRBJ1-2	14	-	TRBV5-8	CASSSQGSGYGYTF	TGTGCCAGCAGCTCACAGGGCTCCGGCTATGGCTACACCTTC
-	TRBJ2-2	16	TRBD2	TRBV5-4	CASSLGYGRGTGELFF	TGTGCCAGCAGCTTGGGGTACGGGAGGGGCACCGGGGAGCTGTTTTTT
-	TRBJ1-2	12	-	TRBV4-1	CASRPIGGGYTF	TGCGCCAGCAGACCTATTGGGGGAGGCTACACCTTC
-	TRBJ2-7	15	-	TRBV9	CASSVGSGRYYEQYF	TGTGCCAGCAGCGTTGGGTCGGGGAGGTACTACGAGCAGTACTTC
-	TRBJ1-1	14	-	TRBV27	CATKLRGGNTEAFF	TGTGCCACCAAATTGAGGGGAGGGAACACTGAAGCTTTCTTT
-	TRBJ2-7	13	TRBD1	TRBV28	CASSLRGGHEQYF	TGTGCCAGCAGTTTAAGAGGGGGCCACGAGCAGTACTTC
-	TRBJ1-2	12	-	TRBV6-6	CASSYSNYGYTF	TGTGCCAGCAGTTACTCCAATTATGGCTACACCTTC
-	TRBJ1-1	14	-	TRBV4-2	CASSPRMGYTEAFF	TGTGCCAGCAGCCCGCGGATGGGTTATACTGAAGCTTTCTTT
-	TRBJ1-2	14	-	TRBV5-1	CASSLGGANYGYTF	TGCGCCAGCAGCTTGGGCGGAGCTAACTATGGCTACACCTTC
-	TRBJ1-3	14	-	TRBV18	CASSPRGTGNTIYF	TGTGCCAGCTCACCGAGGGGGACTGGAAACACCATATATTTT
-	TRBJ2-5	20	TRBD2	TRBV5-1	CASSTLGTSGGVAPQETQYF	TGCGCCAGCAGCACGCTTGGGACTAGCGGGGGGGTAGCCCCTCAAGAGACCCAGTACTTC
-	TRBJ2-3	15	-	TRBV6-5	CASSMQGSARDTQYF	TGTGCCAGCAGTATGCAGGGATCCGCACGGGATACGCAGTATTTT
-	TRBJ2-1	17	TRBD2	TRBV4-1	CASSHRLAGGPVNEQFF	TGCGCCAGCAGCCACAGACTAGCGGGGGGGCCGGTCAATGAGCAGTTCTTC
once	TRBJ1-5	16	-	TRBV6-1	CASSEVKGPRNQPQHF	TGTGCCAGCAGTGAAGTAAAGGGGCCGCGCAATCAGCCCCAGCATTTT
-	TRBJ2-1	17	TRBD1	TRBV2	CASILTGGERNYNEQFF	TGTGCCAGCATTCTTACAGGGGGCGAAAGAAACTACAATGAGCAGTTCTTC
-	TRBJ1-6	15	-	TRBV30	CAWSVWRTVNSPLHF	TGTGCCTGGAGTGTGTGGCGGACAGTTAATTCACCCCTCCACTTT
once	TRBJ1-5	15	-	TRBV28	CASSPPRQGNQPQHF	TGTGCCAGCAGTCCTCCTCGACAGGGCAATCAGCCCCAGCATTTT
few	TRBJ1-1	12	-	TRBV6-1	CASGRWDTEAFF	TGTGCCAGTGGTCGATGGGACACTGAAGCTTTCTTT
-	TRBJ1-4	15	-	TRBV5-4	CASSRQAGVNEKLFF	TGTGCCAGCAGCCGCCAAGCCGGGGTGAATGAAAAACTGTTTTTT
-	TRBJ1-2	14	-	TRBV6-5	CASSPLGVNYGYTF	TGTGCCAGCAGTCCCCTTGGGGTTAACTATGGCTACACCTTC
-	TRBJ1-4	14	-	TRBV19	CATRRATGREKLFF	TGTGCCACTAGGAGGGCTACAGGGCGCGAAAAACTGTTTTTT
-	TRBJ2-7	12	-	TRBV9	CASSPGVYEQYF	TGTGCCAGCAGTCCGGGAGTCTACGAGCAGTACTTC
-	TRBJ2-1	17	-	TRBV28	CASSLLALVLSYNEQFF	TGTGCCAGCAGTTTATTGGCACTAGTACTCTCCTACAATGAGCAGTTCTTC
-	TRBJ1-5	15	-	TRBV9	CASSVGVGSNQPQHF	TGTGCCAGCAGCGTAGGGGTTGGGAGCAATCAGCCCCAGCATTTT
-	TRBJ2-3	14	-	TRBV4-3	CASSQDRAGDTQYF	TGCGCCAGCAGCCAAGACAGGGCCGGTGATACGCAGTATTTT
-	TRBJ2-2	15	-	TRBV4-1	CASSQAGTLPGELFF	TGCGCCAGCAGCCAGGCTGGGACTCTTCCCGGGGAGCTGTTTTTT
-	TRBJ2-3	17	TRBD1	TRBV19	CASSPRTGGASTDTQYF	TGTGCCAGTAGTCCACGGACAGGGGGCGCGAGCACAGATACGCAGTATTTT
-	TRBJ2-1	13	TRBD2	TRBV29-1	CSGRGGSYNEQFF	TGCAGCGGGCGGGGGGGCTCCTACAATGAGCAGTTCTTC
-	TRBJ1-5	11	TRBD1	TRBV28	CASSKTGAQHF	TGTGCCAGCAGTAAAACAGGGGCCCAGCATTTT
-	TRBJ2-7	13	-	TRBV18	CASSPPPSNEQYF	TGTGCCAGCTCACCCCCTCCCTCCAACGAGCAGTACTTC
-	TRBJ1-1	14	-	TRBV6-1	CASKKSGQNPEAFF	TGTGCCAGCAAAAAGTCAGGGCAGAACCCTGAAGCTTTCTTT
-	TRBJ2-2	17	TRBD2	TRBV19	CASSMGGRGANTGELFF	TGTGCCAGTAGTATGGGTGGGAGGGGAGCGAACACCGGGGAGCTGTTTTTT
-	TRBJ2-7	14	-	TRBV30	CAWSGGTGKYEQYF	TGTGCCTGGAGTGGAGGAACCGGGAAGTACGAGCAGTACTTC
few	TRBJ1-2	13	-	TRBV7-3	CASSRGFVGYFTF	TGTGCCAGCAGCCGTGGATTTGTTGGTTACTTCACCTTC
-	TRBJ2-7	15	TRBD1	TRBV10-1	CASSEGQGKGYEQYF	TGCGCCAGCAGTGAGGGACAGGGGAAAGGCTACGAGCAGTACTTC
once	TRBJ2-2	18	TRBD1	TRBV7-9	CASSLARNHRGYTGELFF	TGTGCCAGCAGCTTAGCGAGAAACCACAGGGGGTACACCGGGGAGCTGTTTTTT
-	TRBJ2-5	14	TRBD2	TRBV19	CASSIKGLTETQYF	TGTGCCAGTAGTATTAAGGGACTAACGGAGACCCAGTACTTC
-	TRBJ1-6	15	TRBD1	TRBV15	CATSRVPGGRSPLHF	TGTGCCACCAGCAGAGTACCAGGGGGGAGATCACCCCTCCACTTT
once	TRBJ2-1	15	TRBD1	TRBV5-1	CASTETGGGYNEQFF	TGCGCCAGCACCGAAACAGGGGGTGGCTACAATGAGCAGTTCTTC